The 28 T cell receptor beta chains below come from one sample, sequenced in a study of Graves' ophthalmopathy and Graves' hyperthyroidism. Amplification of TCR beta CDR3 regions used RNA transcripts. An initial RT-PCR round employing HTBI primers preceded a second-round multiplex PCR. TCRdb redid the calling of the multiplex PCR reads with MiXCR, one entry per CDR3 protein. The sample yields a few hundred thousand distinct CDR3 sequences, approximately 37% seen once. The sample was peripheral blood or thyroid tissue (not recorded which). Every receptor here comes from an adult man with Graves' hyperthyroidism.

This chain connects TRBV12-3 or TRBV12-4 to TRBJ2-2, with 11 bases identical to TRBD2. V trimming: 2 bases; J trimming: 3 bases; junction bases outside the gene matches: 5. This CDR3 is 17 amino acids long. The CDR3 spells CASSLLRLAGHTGELFF. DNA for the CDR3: TGTGCCAGCAGTTTACTCCGACTAGCGGGACACACCGGGGAGCTGTTTTTT.

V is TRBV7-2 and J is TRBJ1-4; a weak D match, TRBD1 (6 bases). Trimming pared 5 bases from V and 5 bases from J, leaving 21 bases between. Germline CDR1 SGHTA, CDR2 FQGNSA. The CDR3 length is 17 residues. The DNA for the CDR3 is TGTGCCAGCAGCCAAGAGGTGGGGGGCTCAGGAAATGAAAAACTGTTTTTT. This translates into CASSQEVGGSGNEKLFF. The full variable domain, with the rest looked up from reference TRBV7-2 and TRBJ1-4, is GAGVSQSPSNKVTEKGKDVELRCDPISGHTALYWYRQSLGQGLEFLIYFQGNSAPDKSGLPSDRFSAERTGGSVSTLTIQRTQQEDSAVYLCASSQEVGGSGNEKLFFGSGTQLSVL.

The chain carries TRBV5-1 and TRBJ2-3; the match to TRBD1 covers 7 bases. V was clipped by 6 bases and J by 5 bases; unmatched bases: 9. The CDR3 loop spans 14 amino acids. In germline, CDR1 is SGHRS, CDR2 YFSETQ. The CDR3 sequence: CASTIQGTEDTQYF. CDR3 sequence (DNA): TGCGCCAGCACCATACAGGGGACCGAAGATACGCAGTATTTT.

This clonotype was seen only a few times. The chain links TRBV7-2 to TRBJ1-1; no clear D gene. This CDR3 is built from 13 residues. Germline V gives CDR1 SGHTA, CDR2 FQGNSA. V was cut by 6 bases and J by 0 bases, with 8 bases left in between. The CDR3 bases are TGTGCCAGCAGTCGTAGCTTGAACACTGAAGCTTTCTTT. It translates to CASSRSLNTEAFF.

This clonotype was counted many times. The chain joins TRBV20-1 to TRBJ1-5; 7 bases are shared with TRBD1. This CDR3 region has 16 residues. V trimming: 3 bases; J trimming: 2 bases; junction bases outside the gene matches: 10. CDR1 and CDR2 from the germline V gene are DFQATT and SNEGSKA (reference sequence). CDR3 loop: CSARPQGVRGNQPQHF. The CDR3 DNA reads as TGCAGTGCTAGGCCTCAGGGGGTGCGAGGCAATCAGCCCCAGCATTTT.

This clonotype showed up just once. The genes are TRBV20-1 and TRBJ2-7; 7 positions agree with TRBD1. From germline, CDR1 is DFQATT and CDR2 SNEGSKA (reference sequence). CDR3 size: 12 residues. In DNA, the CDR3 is TGCAGCAGTTGGGACAGCGCCTACGAGCAGTACTTC. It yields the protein CSSWDSAYEQYF.

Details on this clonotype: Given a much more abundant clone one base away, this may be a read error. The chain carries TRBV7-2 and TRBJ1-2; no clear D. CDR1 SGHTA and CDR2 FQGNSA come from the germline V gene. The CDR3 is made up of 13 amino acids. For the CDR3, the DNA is TGTGCCAGCAGCCCCGACGCGTCATATGGCTACGCCTTC. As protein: CASSPDASYGYAF. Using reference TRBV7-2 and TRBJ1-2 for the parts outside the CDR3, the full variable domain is GAGVSQSPSNKVTEKGKDVELRCDPISGHTALYWYRQSLGQGLEFLIYFQGNSAPDKSGLPSDRFSAERTGGSVSTLTIQRTQQEDSAVYLCASSPDASYGYAFGSGTRLTVV.

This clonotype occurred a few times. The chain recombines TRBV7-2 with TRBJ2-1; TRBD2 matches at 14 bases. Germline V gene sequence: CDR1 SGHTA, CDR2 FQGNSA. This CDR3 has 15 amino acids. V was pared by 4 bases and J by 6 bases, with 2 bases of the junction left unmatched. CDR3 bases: TGTGCCAGCAGCTCAGGACTAGCGGGAGGCAATGAGCAGTTCTTC. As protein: CASSSGLAGGNEQFF.

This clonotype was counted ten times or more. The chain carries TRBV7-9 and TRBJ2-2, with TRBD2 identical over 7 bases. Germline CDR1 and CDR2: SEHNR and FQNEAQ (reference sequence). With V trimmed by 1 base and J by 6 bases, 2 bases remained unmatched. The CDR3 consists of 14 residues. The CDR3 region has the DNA TGTGCCAGCAGCTTAGTGACTAGCTCCGGGGAGCTGTTTTTT. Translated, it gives CASSLVTSSGELFF.

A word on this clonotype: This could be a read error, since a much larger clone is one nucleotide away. The CDR3 sequence is CASSLDNNAEASF. The CDR3 nucleotides read TGCGCCAGCAGCTTGGATAACAACGCTGAAGCTTCCTTT. The chain combines TRBV5-1 with TRBJ1-1; D uncertain. The CDR3 loop spans 13 amino acids. Germline V gene lookup returns CDR1 SGHRS and CDR2 YFSETQ.

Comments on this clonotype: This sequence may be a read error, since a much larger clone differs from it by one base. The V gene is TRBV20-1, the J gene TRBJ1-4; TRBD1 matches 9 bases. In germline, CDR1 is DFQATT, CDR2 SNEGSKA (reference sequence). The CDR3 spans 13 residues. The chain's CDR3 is CSAKTGGNEKPFF. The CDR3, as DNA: TGCAGTGCTAAGACAGGGGGGAATGAAAAACCGTTTTTT.

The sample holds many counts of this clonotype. CDR3 DNA sequence: TGTGCCAGTAAGGGGGCAGGGCAACTTCCGTTGAACACTGAAGCTTTCTTT. Translated: CASKGAGQLPLNTEAFF. This chain joins TRBV19 and TRBJ1-1, with 7 bases fitting TRBD1. Germline CDR1 reads LNHDA; CDR2 reads SQIVND (reference sequence). With V trimmed by 7 bases and J by 0 bases, 14 bases remained unmatched. The CDR3 covers 17 residues.

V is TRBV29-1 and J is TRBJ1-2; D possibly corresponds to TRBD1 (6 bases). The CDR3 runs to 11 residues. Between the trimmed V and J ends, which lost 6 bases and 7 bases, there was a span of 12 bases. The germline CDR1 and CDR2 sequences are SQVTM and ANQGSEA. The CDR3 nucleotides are TGCAGCGTCGGGGGGGGCCTTGGCTACACCTTC. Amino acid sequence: CSVGGGLGYTF.

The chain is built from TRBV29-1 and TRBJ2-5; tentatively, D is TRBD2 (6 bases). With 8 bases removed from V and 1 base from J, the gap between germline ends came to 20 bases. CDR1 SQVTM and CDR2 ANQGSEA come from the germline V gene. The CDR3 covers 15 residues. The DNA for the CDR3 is TGCAGCTCACCACAAGGGAGGAGGTCCCAAGAGACCCAGTACTTC. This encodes CSSPQGRRSQETQYF.

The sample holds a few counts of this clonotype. CDR3 nucleotides: TGTGCCATCAGTGAGGATCTGAGGGGCGAGCAGTACTTC. Protein sequence: CAISEDLRGEQYF. The chain uses TRBV10-3 and TRBJ2-7; D may correspond to TRBD1 or TRBD2 (5 bases each). Germline CDR1 reads ENHRY; CDR2 reads SYGVKD. V lost 2 bases and J lost 6, with 11 bases in between. The CDR3 is 13 residues long.

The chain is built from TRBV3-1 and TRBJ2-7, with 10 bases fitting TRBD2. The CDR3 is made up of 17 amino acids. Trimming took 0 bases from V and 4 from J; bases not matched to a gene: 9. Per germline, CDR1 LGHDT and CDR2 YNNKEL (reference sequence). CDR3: CASSQDFASGRVYEQYF. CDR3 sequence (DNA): TGTGCCAGCAGCCAAGATTTCGCTAGCGGGAGAGTATACGAGCAGTACTTC.

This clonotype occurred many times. CDR3 loop: CASSSPGQGQAFF. The DNA of the CDR3 is TGTGCCAGCAGCTCGCCGGGACAGGGACAAGCTTTCTTT. The chain carries TRBV5-5 and TRBJ1-1; 9 bases fit TRBD1. Per the germline V gene, CDR1 is SGHKS and CDR2 is YYEKEE (reference sequence). The CDR3 spans 13 residues. Trimming took 3 bases from V and 9 from J; bases not matched to a gene: 6.

The CDR3 DNA sequence: TGTGCCAGCAGTAAAATTGGCTGTTCCTACGAGCAGTACTTC. Encoded protein: CASSKIGCSYEQYF. V and J are TRBV12-3 or TRBV12-4 and TRBJ2-7; D is unresolved. Trimming left V 5 bases short and J 1 base short, with 12 bases between. The CDR3 sequence is 14 residues long.

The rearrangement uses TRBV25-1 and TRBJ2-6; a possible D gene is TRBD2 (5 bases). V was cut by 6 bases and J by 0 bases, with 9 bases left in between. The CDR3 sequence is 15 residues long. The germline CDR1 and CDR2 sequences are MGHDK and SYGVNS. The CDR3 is CASRDRDSGANVLTF. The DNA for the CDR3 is TGTGCCAGCAGAGATCGGGACTCTGGGGCCAACGTCCTGACTTTC. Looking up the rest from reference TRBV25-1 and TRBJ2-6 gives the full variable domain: EADIYQTPRYLVIGTGKKITLECSQTMGHDKMYWYQQDPGMELHLIHYSYGVNSTEKGDLSSESTVSRIRTEHFPLTLESARPSHTSQYLCASRDRDSGANVLTFGAGSRLTVL.

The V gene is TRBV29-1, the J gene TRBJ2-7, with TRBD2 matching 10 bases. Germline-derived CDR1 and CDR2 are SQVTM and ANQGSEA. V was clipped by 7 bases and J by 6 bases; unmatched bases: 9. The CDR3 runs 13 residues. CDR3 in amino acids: CSADPSGRSEQYF. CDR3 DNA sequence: TGCAGCGCGGACCCTAGCGGGAGATCCGAGCAGTACTTC.

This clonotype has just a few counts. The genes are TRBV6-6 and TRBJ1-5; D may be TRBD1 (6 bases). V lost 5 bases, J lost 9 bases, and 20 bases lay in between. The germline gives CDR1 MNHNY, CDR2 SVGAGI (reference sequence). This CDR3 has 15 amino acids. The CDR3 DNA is TGTGCCAGCAGTGAACAAGGAGGGACATCCTCGCCCCAGCATTTT. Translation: CASSEQGGTSSPQHF.

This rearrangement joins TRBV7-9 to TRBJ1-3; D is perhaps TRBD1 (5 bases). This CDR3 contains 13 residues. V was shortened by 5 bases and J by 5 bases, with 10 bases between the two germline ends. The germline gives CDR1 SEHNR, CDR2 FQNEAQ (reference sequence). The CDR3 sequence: CASSQEDRNTIYF. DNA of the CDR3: TGTGCCAGCAGCCAAGAGGACAGAAACACCATATATTTT.

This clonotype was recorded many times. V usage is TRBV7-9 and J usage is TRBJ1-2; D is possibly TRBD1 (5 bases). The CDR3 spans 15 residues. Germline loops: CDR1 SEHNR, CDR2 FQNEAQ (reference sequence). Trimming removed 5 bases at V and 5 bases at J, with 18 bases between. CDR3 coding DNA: TGTGCCAGCAGCCAAGGCCCGACAGCAGTGTATGGCTACACCTTC. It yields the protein CASSQGPTAVYGYTF.

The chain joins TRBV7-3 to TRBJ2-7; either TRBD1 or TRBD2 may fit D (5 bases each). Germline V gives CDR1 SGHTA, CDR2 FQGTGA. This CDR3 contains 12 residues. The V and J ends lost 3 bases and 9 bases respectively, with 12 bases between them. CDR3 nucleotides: TGTGCCAGCAGCTTTTGGGGGTCGGGGCAGTACTTC. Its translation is CASSFWGSGQYF.

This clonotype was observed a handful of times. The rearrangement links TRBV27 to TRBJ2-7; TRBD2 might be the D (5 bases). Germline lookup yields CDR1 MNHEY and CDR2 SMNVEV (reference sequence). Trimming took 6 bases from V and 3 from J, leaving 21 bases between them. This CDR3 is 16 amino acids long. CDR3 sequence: CASRPLLRTRGYEQYF. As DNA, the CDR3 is TGTGCCAGCAGACCGCTCCTCCGGACCCGGGGCTACGAGCAGTACTTC.

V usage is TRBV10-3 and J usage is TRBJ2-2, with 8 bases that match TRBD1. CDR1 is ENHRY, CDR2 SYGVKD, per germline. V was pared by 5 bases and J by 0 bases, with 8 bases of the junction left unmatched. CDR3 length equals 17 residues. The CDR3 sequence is CAISRTGLSANTGELFF. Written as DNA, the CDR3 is TGTGCCATCAGTCGGACAGGGTTGAGCGCGAACACCGGGGAGCTGTTTTTT.

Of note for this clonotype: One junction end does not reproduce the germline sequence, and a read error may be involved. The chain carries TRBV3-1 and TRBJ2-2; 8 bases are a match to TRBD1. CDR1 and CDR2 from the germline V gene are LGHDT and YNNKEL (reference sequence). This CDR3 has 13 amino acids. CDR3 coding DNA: TGTGCCAGCAGGCCTCCGGACAGGGATGAGCAGTTTTTT. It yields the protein CASRPPDRDEQFF.

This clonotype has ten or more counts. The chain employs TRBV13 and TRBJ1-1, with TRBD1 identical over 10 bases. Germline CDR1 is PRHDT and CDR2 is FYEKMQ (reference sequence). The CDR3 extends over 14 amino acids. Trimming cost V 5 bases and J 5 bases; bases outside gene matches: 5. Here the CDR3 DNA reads TGTGCCAGCAGCGGCTCGGACAGGGGGACTGAAGCTTTCTTT. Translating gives CASSGSDRGTEAFF. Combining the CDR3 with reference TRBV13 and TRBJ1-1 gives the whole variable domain AAGVIQSPRHLIKEKRETATLKCYPIPRHDTVYWYQQGPGQDPQFLISFYEKMQSDKGSIPDRFSAQQFSDYHSELNMSSLELGDSALYFCASSGSDRGTEAFFGQGTRLTVV.